The 4 T cell receptor beta chains reported below all come from one sample, sequenced in a study of cytomegalovirus exposure and HLA in healthy donors (dated by TCRdb to about 2017). Library creation used the immunoSEQ multiplex PCR assay. The multiplex PCR relied on a mix of 60 forward primers for TCR Vbeta segments and 13 reverse primers for TCR Jbeta segments. Not all clones reach the TCRdb copy of this immuneACCESS table, which keeps in-frame sequences only. Checked studies attribute under half of the gap to unresolved V genes and leave the rest unexplained. For this sample the table gives about 130,000 clones, of which roughly 84% were detected only once. The leading ten clones occupy roughly 1.8% of the sample. The sample was PBMCs. The source is a boy between 10 and 17 years old in good health and CMV-seronegative.

The V and J genes are TRBV5-4 and TRBJ2-7; 13 nucleotides match TRBD2. Germline loops: CDR1 SGHNT, CDR2 YYREEE (reference sequence). J gave up 2 bases and V 4 bases, and 3 bases lay outside the gene matches. This CDR3 has 15 residues. The CDR3 nucleotides are TGTGCCAGCAGCCGTGGACTAGCGGGAGCCTACGAGCAGTACTTC. Translating gives CASSRGLAGAYEQYF.

The chain combines TRBV7-2 with TRBJ2-7; TRBD1 matches at 7 bases. The length of the CDR3 is 14 residues. The V gene end was trimmed by 5 bases and the J gene end by 3 bases; junction bases not matched to a gene: 7. Germline assignment: CDR1 SGHTA and CDR2 FQGNSA. CDR3 protein: CASSLRDRGYEQYF. DNA of the CDR3: TGTGCCAGCAGCCTAAGGGACAGAGGCTACGAGCAGTACTTC.

The chain uses TRBV11-2 and TRBJ2-1, with TRBD1 matching 8 bases. CDR1 and CDR2 from the germline V gene are SGHAT and FQNNGV. The ends lost 5 bases at V and 3 bases at J; junction bases unmatched: 9. This CDR3 comprises 16 residues. This chain's CDR3 is CASSPRGTGIYNEQFF. The CDR3, as DNA: TGTGCCAGCAGCCCCCGAGGGACAGGAATCTACAATGAGCAGTTCTTC.

The chain couples TRBV6-5 to TRBJ2-3; the D gene is possibly TRBD1 (5 bases). The V and J ends lost 10 bases and 6 bases respectively, with 20 bases between them. The CDR3 totals 14 residues. Germline CDR1 is MNHEY and CDR2 is SVGAGI. DNA for the CDR3: TGTGCCACCAATCCCAACAGGTTATTGGATACGCAGTATTTT. Its protein product is CATNPNRLLDTQYF.